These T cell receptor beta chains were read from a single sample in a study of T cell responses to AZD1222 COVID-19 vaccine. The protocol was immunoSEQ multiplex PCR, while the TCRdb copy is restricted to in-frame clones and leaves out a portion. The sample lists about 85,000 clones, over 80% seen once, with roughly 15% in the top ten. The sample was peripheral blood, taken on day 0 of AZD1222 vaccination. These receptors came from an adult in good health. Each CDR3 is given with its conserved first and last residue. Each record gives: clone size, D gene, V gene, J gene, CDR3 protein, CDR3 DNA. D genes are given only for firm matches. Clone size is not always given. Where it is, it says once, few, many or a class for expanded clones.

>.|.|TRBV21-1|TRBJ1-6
CASSSIGTGDSPLHF
TGTGCCAGCAGCAGCATTGGGACAGGGGATTCACCCCTCCACTTT
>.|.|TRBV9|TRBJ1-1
CASSVGTSGGTEAFF
TGTGCCAGCAGCGTGGGCACCTCAGGAGGCACTGAAGCTTTCTTT
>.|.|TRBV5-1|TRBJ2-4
CASSPDGKRGQYF
TGCGCCAGCAGCCCGGACGGAAAGAGAGGCCAGTACTTC
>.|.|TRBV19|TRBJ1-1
CASSNKGTANTEAFF
TGTGCCAGTAGTAATAAAGGTACAGCGAACACTGAAGCTTTCTTT
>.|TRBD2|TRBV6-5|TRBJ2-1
CASRGLAGPYNEQFF
TGTGCCAGCAGAGGACTAGCGGGCCCCTACAATGAGCAGTTCTTC
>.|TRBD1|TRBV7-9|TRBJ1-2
CASSTRQGAPGYGYTF
TGTGCCAGCAGCACCAGACAGGGGGCGCCGGGATATGGCTACACCTTC
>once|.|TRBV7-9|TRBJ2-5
CASARAGETQYF
TGTGCCAGCGCCCGGGCTGGAGAGACCCAGTACTTC
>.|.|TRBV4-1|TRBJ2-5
CASSQVRQIETQYF
TGCGCCAGCAGCCAAGTCCGACAGATAGAGACCCAGTACTTC
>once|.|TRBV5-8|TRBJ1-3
CASSLWAPGNTIYF
TGTGCCAGCAGCTTGTGGGCTCCTGGAAACACCATATATTTT
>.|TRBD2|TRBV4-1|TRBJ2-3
CASSQGASGIRADTQYF
TGCGCCAGCAGCCAAGGGGCTAGCGGGATAAGGGCAGATACGCAGTATTTT
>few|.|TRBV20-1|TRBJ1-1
CSASRGDTEAFF
TGCAGTGCTAGTCGGGGGGACACTGAAGCTTTCTTT
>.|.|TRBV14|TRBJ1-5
CASSQDRTEDQPQHF
TGTGCCAGCAGCCAAGATAGGACAGAAGATCAGCCCCAGCATTTT
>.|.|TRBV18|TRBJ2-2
CASSPLAGTGELFF
TGTGCCAGCTCTCCCCTAGCAGGAACCGGGGAGCTGTTTTTT
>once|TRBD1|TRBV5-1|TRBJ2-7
CASSLRPGQGAYEQYF
TGCGCCAGCAGCCTCCGACCGGGACAGGGGGCTTACGAGCAGTACTTC
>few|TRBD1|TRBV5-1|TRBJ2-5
CASSSQPGQGGETQYF
TGCGCCAGCAGCTCCCAACCGGGACAGGGTGGGGAGACCCAGTACTTC
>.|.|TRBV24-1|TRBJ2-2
CATTRRTFNTGELFF
TGTGCCACCACGAGACGGACCTTTAACACCGGGGAGCTGTTTTTT
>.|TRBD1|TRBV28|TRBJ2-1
CASSPYGGQGYNEQFF
TGTGCCAGCAGCCCCTATGGGGGACAGGGCTACAATGAGCAGTTCTTC
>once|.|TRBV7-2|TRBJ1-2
CASSLQAAYGYTF
TGTGCCAGCAGCTTACAGGCGGCCTATGGCTACACCTTC
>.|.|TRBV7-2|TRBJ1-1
CASSLVIGQLNTEAFF
TGTGCCAGCAGCTTAGTAATCGGACAGCTGAACACTGAAGCTTTCTTT
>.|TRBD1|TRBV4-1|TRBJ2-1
CASSPPGGSSYNEQFF
TGCGCCAGCAGCCCCCCAGGGGGCAGTTCCTACAATGAGCAGTTCTTC
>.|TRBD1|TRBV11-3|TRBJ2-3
CASSSSGTGFLGRATDTQYF
TGTGCCAGCAGCTCATCCGGGACAGGGTTTCTGGGAAGGGCCACAGATACGCAGTATTTT
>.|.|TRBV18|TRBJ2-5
CASSPGAQETQYF
TGTGCCAGCTCGCCAGGCGCCCAAGAGACCCAGTACTTC
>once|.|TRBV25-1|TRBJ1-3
CASSDPSSGFGYGNTIYF
TGTGCCAGCAGTGACCCGAGTAGTGGCTTCGGCTATGGAAACACCATATATTTT
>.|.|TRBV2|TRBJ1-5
CASRVFSNQPQHF
TGTGCCAGTAGGGTGTTTAGCAATCAGCCCCAGCATTTT
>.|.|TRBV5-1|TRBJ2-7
CASSAGNGYEQYF
TGCGCCAGCAGCGCGGGGAACGGTTACGAGCAGTACTTC
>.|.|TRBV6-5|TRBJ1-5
CASNRGNQPQHF
TGTGCCAGCAACAGGGGCAATCAGCCCCAGCATTTT
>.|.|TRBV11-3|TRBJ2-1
CASSLGQGGIDEQFF
TGTGCCAGCAGCTTAGGTCAGGGCGGGATTGATGAGCAGTTCTTC
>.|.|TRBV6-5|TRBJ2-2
CASPAINTGELFF
TGTGCCAGCCCGGCGATTAACACCGGGGAGCTGTTTTTT
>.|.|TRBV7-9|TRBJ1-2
CASSSGSPRYGYTF
TGTGCCAGCAGCTCCGGGAGCCCAAGGTATGGCTACACCTTC
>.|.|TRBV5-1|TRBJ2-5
CASSKSGTQETQYF
TGCGCCAGCAGTAAGTCCGGGACTCAAGAGACCCAGTACTTC
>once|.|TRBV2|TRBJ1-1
CASTDQGSVTEAFF
TGTGCCAGCACCGACCAGGGGTCAGTAACTGAAGCTTTCTTT
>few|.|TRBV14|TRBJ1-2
CASSQTKDGVWGYTF
TGTGCCAGCAGCCAAACTAAAGACGGAGTGTGGGGCTACACCTTC
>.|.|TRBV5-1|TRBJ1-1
CASSLDRGRRTEAFF
TGCGCCAGCAGCTTGGACCGGGGTCGGAGGACTGAAGCTTTCTTT
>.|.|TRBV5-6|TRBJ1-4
CASSFLGVGKLFF
TGTGCCAGCAGCTTTTTAGGTGTGGGAAAACTGTTTTTT
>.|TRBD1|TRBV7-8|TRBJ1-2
CASSKRDRVYGYTF
TGTGCCAGCAGTAAACGGGACAGGGTCTATGGCTACACCTTC
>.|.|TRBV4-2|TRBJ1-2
CASSQDLASTYGYTF
TGTGCCAGCAGCCAAGATTTAGCCTCCACCTATGGCTACACCTTC
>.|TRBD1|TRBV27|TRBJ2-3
CASSLQGAVTQYF
TGTGCCAGCAGTCTACAGGGGGCAGTGACGCAGTATTTT
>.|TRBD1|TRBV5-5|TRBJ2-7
CASSVTGDRDYEQYF
TGTGCCAGCAGCGTAACGGGGGACAGGGACTACGAGCAGTACTTC
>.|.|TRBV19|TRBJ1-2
CASSTTGNYGYTF
TGTGCCAGTAGTACCACGGGAAACTATGGCTACACCTTC
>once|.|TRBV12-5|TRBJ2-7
CASEDSPSPYEQYF
TGTGCTAGCGAAGACAGTCCATCTCCCTACGAGCAGTACTTC
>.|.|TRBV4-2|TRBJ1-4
CASSPDRRGGREKLFF
TGTGCCAGCAGCCCCGACCGAAGAGGAGGAAGAGAAAAACTGTTTTTT
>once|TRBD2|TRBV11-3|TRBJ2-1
CASSSLAGGSYNEQFF
TGTGCCAGCAGCTCACTAGCGGGAGGGTCCTACAATGAGCAGTTCTTC
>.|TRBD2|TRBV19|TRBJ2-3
CASRSGPRGSGSRTDTQYF
TGTGCCAGTAGATCAGGGCCCCGGGGTAGCGGGAGCCGCACAGATACGCAGTATTTT
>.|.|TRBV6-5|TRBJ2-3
CASSFRPGTSSGTQYF
TGTGCCAGCAGTTTTCGTCCCGGGACTTCCTCGGGTACGCAGTATTTT
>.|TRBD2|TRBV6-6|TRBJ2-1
CASSPPLAGARSSYNEQFF
TGTGCCAGCAGTCCCCCCCTAGCGGGAGCCCGTAGCTCCTACAATGAGCAGTTCTTC
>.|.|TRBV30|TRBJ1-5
CAWFYSWSNQPQHF
TGTGCCTGGTTTTATAGCTGGAGCAATCAGCCCCAGCATTTT
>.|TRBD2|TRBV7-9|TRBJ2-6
CASSPRIGEGFPGANVLTF
TGTGCCAGCAGCCCGAGGATCGGGGAGGGCTTTCCTGGGGCCAACGTCCTGACTTTC
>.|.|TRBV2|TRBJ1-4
CASIMNGALGEKLFF
TGTGCCAGCATCATGAACGGAGCCTTGGGCGAAAAACTGTTTTTT
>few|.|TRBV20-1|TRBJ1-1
CSAELRDKAFF
TGCAGTGCTGAGTTGAGGGATAAAGCTTTCTTT
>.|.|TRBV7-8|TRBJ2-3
CASSFWGDTDTQYF
TGTGCCAGCAGCTTCTGGGGTGACACAGATACGCAGTATTTT
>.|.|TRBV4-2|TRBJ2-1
CASSQGLGGTYNEQFF
TGTGCCAGCAGCCAAGGACTAGGAGGGACCTACAATGAGCAGTTCTTC
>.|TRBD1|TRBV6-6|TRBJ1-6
CASSHPLQGAGDSPLHF
TGTGCCAGCAGTCACCCATTACAGGGGGCCGGAGATTCACCCCTCCACTTT
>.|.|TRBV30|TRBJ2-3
CAWSGPQAGPSTDTQYF
TGTGCCTGGAGTGGCCCCCAGGCGGGGCCTAGCACAGATACGCAGTATTTT
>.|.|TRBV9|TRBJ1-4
CASSGTEHEKLFF
TGTGCCAGCAGCGGGACGGAACATGAAAAACTGTTTTTT